A few counts support the clone carrying this T cell receptor beta chain. Its antigen is not known. From germline, CDR1 is LNHDA and CDR2 SQIVND (reference sequence). J was trimmed by 8 bases and V by 9 bases; bases with no gene match: 11. The CDR3 spans 14 residues. TCRdb called the reads again in MiXCR, with one record for every CDR3 protein. Counted here are hundreds of thousands of distinct CDR3 sequences, approximately 30% occurring once; the ten biggest clones make up roughly 12%. The sample comes from a study of T cell repertoires in cytomegalovirus infection. Across the whole study: Matching HLA type, along with CMV infection, was indicated by public TCR beta signatures. Whole-study findings and limits: The ex vivo response was dominated by HLA-C-restricted CMV-specific TCR beta clonotypes.

This sample comprised cultured CD8+ T cells from PBMCs, obtained from culture after CMV antigen stimulation. The sequence was obtained from a human donor in good health (CMV status not recorded). Some clones in this sample may be carry-over from other donors' samples. This chain connects TRBV19 to TRBJ2-1, with 9 bases lining up with TRBD1. The chain's CDR3 is CASAWGQGSDEQFF. The CDR3 nucleotides are TGTGCCAGCGCCTGGGGACAGGGATCGGATGAGCAGTTCTTC.